The rows below give T cell receptor beta chains drawn from one sample of a study of blood T cell repertoires in COVID-19. Profiling relied on immunoSEQ multiplex PCR, and the TCRdb table lists in-frame clones only, not all of them. The table has 120,000 or so clones, 80% seen once. The sample consisted of peripheral blood. These receptors were taken from a man in his sixties or seventies with acute or convalescent COVID-19. Both conserved end residues are part of each CDR3. D genes are given only for firm matches. Clone size is shown for a subset of rows, as once, few, many or a class of expanded clone.

>TRBV4-1|.|.|TRBJ1-1
CASSQDERITEAFF
TGCGCCAGCAGCCAAGACGAGAGGATCACTGAAGCTTTCTTT
>TRBV11-3|.|TRBD1|TRBJ2-1
CASSYFGDRVYSGEQFF
TGTGCCAGCAGCTACTTTGGGGACAGGGTATATTCCGGTGAGCAGTTCTTC
>TRBV2|.|TRBD1|TRBJ1-2
CASSETAGGGGYTF
TGTGCCAGCAGTGAAACCGCAGGGGGCGGGGGATACACCTTC
>TRBV6-5|.|TRBD1|TRBJ1-6
CASSLGQGNSPLHF
TGTGCCAGCAGTCTAGGACAGGGGAATTCACCCCTCCACTTT
>TRBV28|.|.|TRBJ1-2
CASSFEGFLYGYTF
TGTGCCAGCAGTTTTGAGGGCTTCTTGTATGGCTACACCTTC
>TRBV7-2|.|.|TRBJ2-3
CASSFGGTDTQYF
TGTGCCAGCAGCTTCGGGGGCACAGATACGCAGTATTTT
>TRBV19|.|.|TRBJ1-6
CASSIAPGDSPLHF
TGTGCCAGTAGTATAGCCCCCGGAGATTCACCCCTCCACTTT
>TRBV6-5|few|.|TRBJ2-3
CASSPTGNQQYF
TGTGCCAGCAGTCCTACAGGGAATCAGCAGTATTTT
>TRBV27|once|.|TRBJ2-3
CASRMAGGTDTQYF
TGTGCCAGCAGGATGGCAGGGGGCACAGATACGCAGTATTTT
>TRBV6-5|once|TRBD2|TRBJ2-7
CASSYSLAGSSYEQYF
TGTGCCAGCAGTTACTCCCTAGCGGGGTCCTCCTACGAGCAGTACTTC
>TRBV29-1|.|.|TRBJ1-5
CSVQSTNQPQHF
TGCAGCGTCCAGTCCACCAATCAGCCCCAGCATTTT
>TRBV5-1|.|TRBD1|TRBJ1-5
CASSLQDRGRQPQHF
TGCGCCAGCAGCTTGCAGGACAGGGGGCGTCAGCCCCAGCATTTT
>TRBV11-2|.|.|TRBJ2-7
CASSLESIAYEQYF
TGTGCCAGCAGCTTAGAATCCATTGCCTACGAGCAGTACTTC
>TRBV27|.|TRBD1|TRBJ2-7
CASSFGTGGYEQYF
TGTGCCAGCAGTTTTGGGACAGGGGGCTACGAGCAGTACTTC
>TRBV9|.|.|TRBJ2-5
CASSVTTETQYF
TGTGCCAGCAGCGTTACAACAGAGACCCAGTACTTC
>TRBV29-1|.|TRBD1|TRBJ1-5
CSVGTGNSNQPQHF
TGCAGCGTTGGGACAGGGAATAGCAATCAGCCCCAGCATTTT
>TRBV21-1|once|.|TRBJ1-4
CASSKKAAGVRKLFF
TGTGCCAGCAGCAAAAAGGCGGCAGGGGTGCGGAAACTGTTTTTT
>TRBV5-1|.|TRBD1|TRBJ1-1
CASSSAQGVTEAFF
TGCGCCAGCAGCTCGGCACAGGGGGTTACTGAAGCTTTCTTT
>TRBV19|.|TRBD1|TRBJ2-1
CASMGGQGGSSYNEQFF
TGTGCCAGTATGGGGGGACAGGGGGGCAGCTCCTACAATGAGCAGTTCTTC
>TRBV19|once|.|TRBJ2-1
CASRVTVYNLDEQFF
TGTGCCAGTAGGGTGACAGTCTACAATTTGGATGAGCAGTTCTTC
>TRBV24-1|.|TRBD2|TRBJ2-3
CATSDPTSGGISTDTQYF
TGTGCCACCAGTGACCCGACTAGCGGGGGGATAAGCACAGATACGCAGTATTTT
>TRBV5-3|.|TRBD2|TRBJ2-1
CARSLHFGLAGGSSYNEQFF
TGTGCCAGAAGCTTGCATTTTGGTCTAGCGGGCGGTAGCTCCTACAATGAGCAGTTCTTC
>TRBV19|.|TRBD1|TRBJ1-6
CASSSTGVRTNSPLHF
TGTGCCAGTAGTTCGACAGGGGTAAGGACTAATTCACCCCTCCACTTT
>TRBV3-1/TRBV3-2|once|.|TRBJ2-7
CASSQSGLQQYF
TGTGCCAGCAGCCAATCAGGACTCCAGCAGTACTTC
>TRBV27|.|TRBD2|TRBJ2-7
CASRFSGGPQDEQYF
TGTGCCAGCAGATTCAGCGGGGGGCCACAGGACGAGCAGTACTTC
>TRBV6-5|.|.|TRBJ2-1
CATVGAGFYNEQFF
TGTGCCACCGTAGGGGCGGGATTCTACAATGAGCAGTTCTTC
>TRBV4-2|.|.|TRBJ2-4
CASSQEVGGIVDIQYF
TGTGCCAGCAGCCAAGAGGTCGGGGGTATAGTGGACATTCAGTACTTC
>TRBV6-5|.|.|TRBJ2-1
CASRPTGGDEQFF
TGTGCCAGCAGACCCACAGGGGGGGATGAGCAGTTCTTC
>TRBV5-1|few|.|TRBJ1-4
CASSSEHVEKLFF
TGCGCCAGCAGCTCGGAGCACGTGGAAAAACTGTTTTTT
>TRBV19|.|TRBD2|TRBJ2-1
CASRLSGGAGNEQFF
TGTGCCAGTAGGCTTAGCGGGGGGGCTGGCAATGAGCAGTTCTTC
>TRBV19|.|.|TRBJ2-7
CASSIDPGTEQYF
TGTGCCAGTAGTATAGATCCAGGTACCGAGCAGTACTTC
>TRBV9|.|TRBD1|TRBJ1-2
CASSVVGAGGSYGYTF
TGTGCCAGCAGCGTAGTTGGGGCAGGGGGGAGCTATGGCTACACCTTC
>TRBV13|once|TRBD1|TRBJ2-7
CASSPRDREGEQYF
TGTGCCAGCAGCCCCCGGGACAGGGAGGGGGAGCAGTACTTC
>TRBV2|.|TRBD1|TRBJ1-4
CASSETGDANEKLFF
TGTGCCAGCAGTGAGACAGGGGATGCTAATGAAAAACTGTTTTTT
>TRBV14|.|.|TRBJ1-1
CASSPPGHLTEAFF
TGTGCCAGCAGCCCCCCGGGACATCTCACTGAAGCTTTCTTT
>TRBV4-1|.|TRBD1|TRBJ2-2
CASSQYGQVTGELFF
TGCGCCAGCAGCCAATATGGACAGGTCACCGGGGAGCTGTTTTTT
>TRBV9|.|.|TRBJ2-4
CASNTGEENIQYF
TGTGCCAGCAATACAGGGGAGGAAAACATTCAGTACTTC
>TRBV7-8|.|TRBD2|TRBJ2-5
CASSLARTRSETQYF
TGTGCCAGCAGCTTAGCGAGGACTAGGTCGGAGACCCAGTACTTC
>TRBV5-6|.|.|TRBJ2-7
CASSDGPGVSYEQYF
TGTGCCAGCAGCGACGGACCAGGGGTTTCCTACGAGCAGTACTTC
>TRBV9|once|TRBD1|TRBJ1-1
CASSAPGQGITEAFF
TGTGCCAGCAGCGCACCGGGACAGGGGATCACTGAAGCTTTCTTT
>TRBV19|.|.|TRBJ1-1
CASRVYGDTEAFF
TGTGCCAGTAGGGTTTACGGGGACACTGAAGCTTTCTTT